This T cell receptor (beta chain) was recorded in a study of shared clonotypes between healthy human individuals. Approximately 210 ng DNA, 30,000 to 35,000 T cell genomes, went into each sorted-subset replicate PCR. Clones were read by immunoSEQ multiplex PCR, and TCRdb kept only the in-frame ones, dropping some. The sample includes hundreds of thousands of clones, less than 98% seen only once; the top ten take 0.057%. In germline, CDR1 is LNHDA, CDR2 SQIVND (reference sequence). The length of the CDR3 is 15 residues. Trimming pared 2 bases from V and 2 bases from J, leaving 13 bases between. The sequenced sample consisted of naive CD4+ T cells sorted from blood. Subset indicated: CD45RA+ positively selected. The origin of this receptor is a woman aged 30 to 39 in good health. The chain combines TRBV19 with TRBJ2-7; D is possibly TRBD2 (6 bases). In DNA, the CDR3 is TGTGCCAGTAGTATAACTGGAGGGCCGGCCTACGAGCAGTACTTC. It codes for CASSITGGPAYEQYF.